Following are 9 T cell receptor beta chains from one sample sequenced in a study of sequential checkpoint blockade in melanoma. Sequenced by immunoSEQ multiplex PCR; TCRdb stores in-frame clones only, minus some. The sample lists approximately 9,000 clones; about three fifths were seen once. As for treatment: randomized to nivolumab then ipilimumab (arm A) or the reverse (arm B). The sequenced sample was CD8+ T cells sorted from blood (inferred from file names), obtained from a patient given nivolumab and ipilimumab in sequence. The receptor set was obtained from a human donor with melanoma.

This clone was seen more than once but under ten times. The CDR3 is CSVGGQGVNGYTF. The CDR3, as DNA: TGCAGCGTGGGTGGACAGGGGGTGAACGGCTACACCTTC. The chain recombines TRBV29-1 with TRBJ1-2, with 10 positions matching TRBD1. V lost 6 bases to trimming and J lost 8 bases; unmatched junction nucleotides: 9. There are 13 residues in the CDR3. The germline V gene has CDR1 SQVTM and CDR2 ANQGSEA.

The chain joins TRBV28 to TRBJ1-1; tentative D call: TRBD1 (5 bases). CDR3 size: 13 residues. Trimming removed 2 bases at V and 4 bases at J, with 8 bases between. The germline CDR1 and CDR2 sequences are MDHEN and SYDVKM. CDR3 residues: CASSLGASTEAFF. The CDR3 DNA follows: TGTGCCAGCAGTTTAGGGGCCAGCACTGAAGCTTTCTTT.

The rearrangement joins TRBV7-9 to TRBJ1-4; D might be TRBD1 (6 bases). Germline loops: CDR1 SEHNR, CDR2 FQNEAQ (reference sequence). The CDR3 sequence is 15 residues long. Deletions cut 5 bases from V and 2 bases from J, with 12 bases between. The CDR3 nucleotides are TGTGCCAGCAGCCCCACAGGGAGTACTAATGAAAAACTGTTTTTT. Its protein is CASSPTGSTNEKLFF.

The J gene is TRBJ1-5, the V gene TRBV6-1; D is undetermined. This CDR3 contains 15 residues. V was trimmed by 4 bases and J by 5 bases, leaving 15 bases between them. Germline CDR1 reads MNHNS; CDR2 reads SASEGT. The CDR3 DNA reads TGTGCCAGCAGTGGTGTCTTTACAGTCGATCAGCCCCAGCATTTT. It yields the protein CASSGVFTVDQPQHF.

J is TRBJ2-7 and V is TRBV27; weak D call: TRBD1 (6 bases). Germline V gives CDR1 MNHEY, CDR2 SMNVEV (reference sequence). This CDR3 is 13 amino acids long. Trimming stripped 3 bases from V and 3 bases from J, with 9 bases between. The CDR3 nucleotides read TGTGCCAGCAGTTTTACGGACAGCTACGAGCAGTACTTC. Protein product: CASSFTDSYEQYF.

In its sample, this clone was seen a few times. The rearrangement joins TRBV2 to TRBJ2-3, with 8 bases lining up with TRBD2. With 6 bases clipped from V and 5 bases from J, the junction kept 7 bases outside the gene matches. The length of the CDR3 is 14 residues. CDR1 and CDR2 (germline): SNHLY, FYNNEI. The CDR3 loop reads CASSLGLAGDTQYF. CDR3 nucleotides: TGTGCCAGCAGCTTAGGTCTAGCGGGAGATACGCAGTATTTT.

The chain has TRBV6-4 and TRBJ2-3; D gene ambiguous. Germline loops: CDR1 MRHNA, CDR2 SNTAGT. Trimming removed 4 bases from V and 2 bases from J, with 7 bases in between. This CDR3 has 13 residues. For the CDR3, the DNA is TGTGCCAGCAGTGCCACAGCCACAGATACGCAGTATTTT. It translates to CASSATATDTQYF.

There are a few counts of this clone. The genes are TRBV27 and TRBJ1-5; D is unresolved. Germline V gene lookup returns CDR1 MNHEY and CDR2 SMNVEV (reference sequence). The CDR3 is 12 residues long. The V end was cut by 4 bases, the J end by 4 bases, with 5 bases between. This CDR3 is CASSYGNQPQHF. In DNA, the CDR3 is TGTGCCAGCAGTTACGGGAATCAGCCCCAGCATTTT.

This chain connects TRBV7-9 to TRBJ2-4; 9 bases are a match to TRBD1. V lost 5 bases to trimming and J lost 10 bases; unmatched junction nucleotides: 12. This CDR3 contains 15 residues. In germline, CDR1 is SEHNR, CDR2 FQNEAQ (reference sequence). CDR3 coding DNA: TGTGCCAGCAGCACTCCCGGGACAGGGCTTGGGATTCAGTACTTC. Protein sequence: CASSTPGTGLGIQYF.